This entry describes one T cell receptor (beta chain). The V gene end was trimmed by 2 bases and the J gene end by 6 bases; junction bases not matched to a gene: 3. The CDR3 sequence is 13 residues long. They built TCR cDNA with 5'RACE template switching, a step that put in a universal primer site and UMIs. TCRdb analysed the 5' RACE reads with MiXCR anew, one entry per CDR3 protein. This sample yields about 340,000 distinct CDR3 sequences, of which 3% to 4.5% are seen a single time; 20% to 25% belongs to the top ten. This record belongs to a study of T cells after yellow fever vaccination. J is TRBJ2-5 and V is TRBV12-3 or TRBV12-4; TRBD2 matches 7 bases. The sequenced sample was PBMCs, obtained 5 days after the yellow fever booster vaccination. This TCR derives from a man between 18 and 29 years old who received the YFV17D yellow fever vaccine. The CDR3: CASSLSGVKTQYF. Here the CDR3 DNA reads TGTGCCAGCAGTTTAAGCGGGGTAAAGACCCAGTACTTC.